The T cell receptor (beta chain) under discussion was sequenced for a study of blood T cell repertoires in COVID-19. Study-level information: Sources were T cells, B-cell-depleted T cells, or PBMCs; the material itself was cDNA or gDNA.

The V gene lost 8 bases and the J gene lost 3 bases, with 19 bases spanning the gap. The CDR3 length is 15 residues. Germline CDR1 reads SGHTA; CDR2 reads FQGNSA. TCRdb's table, derived via immunoSEQ multiplex PCR, lists solely in-frame clones and lacks some. In the table there are approximately 200,000 clones, around 77% of which are singletons. The clonotype comes from a man aged 60 to 69 with active or convalescent COVID-19. Specimen: peripheral blood. V gene TRBV7-2 combines with J gene TRBJ1-1, with a weak D call TRBD1 (5 bases). Written as DNA, the CDR3 is TGTGCCAGCTCGCCCCAGGCAAGGGGTTACACTGAAGCTTTCTTT. It is translated as CASSPQARGYTEAFF. Looking up the rest from reference TRBV7-2 and TRBJ1-1 gives the full variable domain: GAGVSQSPSNKVTEKGKDVELRCDPISGHTALYWYRQSLGQGLEFLIYFQGNSAPDKSGLPSDRFSAERTGGSVSTLTIQRTQQEDSAVYLCASSPQARGYTEAFFGQGTRLTVV.